The source of this T cell receptor (beta chain) is a study of cytomegalovirus exposure and HLA in healthy donors. The method was immunoSEQ multiplex PCR; TCRdb's version includes in-frame clones alone and lacks a portion of them. The repertoire holds about 280,000 clones, with roughly 88% as singletons. General observations from the study: Published work reported that the classifier diagnosed cytomegalovirus status with high specificity and sensitivity. In the approximately 120 validation repertoires, a later analysis found that first-cohort TCR clusters tended to co-occur. Listed as cytomegalovirus-associated were 150 to 200 TCR beta chains.

CDR1 is SGHVS and CDR2 is FQNEAQ in the germline V gene. The CDR3 has 15 residues. The germline V and J ends were trimmed by 1 base and 4 bases, with 13 bases remaining between them. In this sample, this clone turned up once. What it binds is unknown. What was sequenced was PBMCs. The chain has TRBV7-8 and TRBJ2-5, with TRBD2 as a possible D gene (6 bases). The receptor comes from a woman aged 18-30 years in good health and CMV-seronegative. CDR3 residues: CASSLDRGTGETQYF. The CDR3 DNA reads TGTGCCAGCAGCTTAGATCGGGGGACCGGAGAGACCCAGTACTTC.